Shown below are 32 T cell receptor beta chains from a single sample sequenced in a study of a mutant IDH1 vaccine in newly diagnosed glioma. Measured with immunoSEQ multiplex PCR; TCRdb has only the in-frame clones, and not every one. The data contain 60,000 to 75,000 clones, 79% of them seen just once; the ten biggest clones take up more than 8%. Time point: baseline, week 1 (first vaccination visit). As to treatment: pre-vaccination baseline after standard-of-care therapy. The sequencing used PBMCs, collected from a glioma patient treated with radiotherapy, temozolomide or both. Receptors originate from a man aged 50-59 years with glioma.

This chain joins TRBV9 and TRBJ2-3; D perhaps matches TRBD1 (6 bases). Germline-derived CDR1 and CDR2 are SGDLS and YYNGEE. V was pared by 3 bases and J by 10 bases, with 15 bases between. This CDR3 is 13 amino acids long. The CDR3 DNA reads as TGTGCCAGCAGCGAGGCCGGTCGGACAGCGCAGTATTTT. Translation: CASSEAGRTAQYF.

This clone was observed once. V and J are TRBV5-1 and TRBJ2-7, with a tentative D call TRBD1 (8 bases). V gave up 1 base and J gave up 3 bases, with 11 bases separating them. Germline CDR1 and CDR2: SGHRS and YFSETQ. The CDR3 has 14 amino acids. In DNA, the CDR3 is TGCGCCAGCAGCTTGACAGGGGGGGACTACGAGCAGTACTTC. It translates to CASSLTGGDYEQYF.

The genes are TRBV5-1 and TRBJ2-5; 7 bases map to TRBD1. Germline V gene data show CDR1 as SGHRS and CDR2 as YFSETQ. Trimming at V came to 4 bases and at J to 2 bases, leaving 8 bases not matched to a gene. The CDR3 sequence is 15 residues long. The CDR3 DNA reads TGCGCCAGCAGCACTACTCCGGGACAGCAAGAGACCCAGTACTTC. Amino acid sequence: CASSTTPGQQETQYF.

This chain links TRBV6-1 with TRBJ1-4; D is unclear. From germline, CDR1 is MNHNS and CDR2 SASEGT. Trimming removed 7 bases from V and 0 bases from J, with 12 bases in between. This CDR3 has 15 amino acids. In DNA form, the CDR3 reads TGTGCCAGCACCGTAGCAACCGCAACTAATGAAAAACTGTTTTTT. Its protein product is CASTVATATNEKLFF.

The V and J genes are TRBV20-1 and TRBJ2-5, with 7 nucleotides matching TRBD2. The V and J ends lost 6 bases and 5 bases, in that order; junction bases with no gene match: 0. The CDR3 length is 10 residues. In germline, CDR1 is DFQATT, CDR2 SNEGSKA (reference sequence). Here the CDR3 DNA reads TGCAGTGCAGCGGGGGAGACCCAGTACTTC. This encodes CSAAGETQYF.

The chain recombines TRBV27 with TRBJ2-1, with D possibly being TRBD1 (5 bases). The V end lost 6 bases, the J end lost 2 bases, and 17 bases lay between the germline ends. There are 16 residues in the CDR3. CDR1 and CDR2 (germline): MNHEY, SMNVEV (reference sequence). CDR3 DNA: TGTGCCAGCAGGCCTCTTCTTGGGGCCACCTACAATGAGCAGTTCTTC. Translation: CASRPLLGATYNEQFF.

V gene TRBV5-1 combines with J gene TRBJ2-3; TRBD2 aligns across 10 bases. The CDR3 covers 14 residues. CDR1 is SGHRS, CDR2 YFSETQ, per germline. V was clipped by 4 bases and J by 5 bases; unmatched bases: 4. The CDR3 sequence: CASSQTSGEDTQYF. CDR3 nucleotides: TGCGCCAGCAGCCAAACTAGCGGGGAAGATACGCAGTATTTT.

The chain joins TRBV15 to TRBJ1-2, with 8 bases identical to TRBD1. Trimming took 2 bases from V and 2 from J; bases not matched to a gene: 4. The CDR3 extends over 15 amino acids. The germline gives CDR1 LNHNV, CDR2 YYDKDF (reference sequence). CDR3 coding DNA: TGTGCCACCAGCAGATCCGGACAGGGAAACTATGGCTACACCTTC. Translation: CATSRSGQGNYGYTF.

A single count supports this clone. The chain joins TRBV6-1 to TRBJ1-2; a possible D gene is TRBD1 (5 bases). Germline-derived CDR1 and CDR2 are MNHNS and SASEGT. With 6 bases removed from V and 4 bases from J, the gap between germline ends came to 9 bases. This CDR3 spans 12 amino acids. The CDR3 DNA is TGTGCCAGCAGGGAGACAGTCTATGGCTACACCTTC. Its protein is CASRETVYGYTF.

The chain recombines TRBV6-5 with TRBJ1-5, with 7 bases aligning to TRBD1. V shed 6 bases, J shed 0 bases, and the junction held 5 bases outside the gene matches. Germline values: CDR1 MNHEY, CDR2 SVGAGI. There are 15 residues in the CDR3. In DNA, the CDR3 is TGTGCCAGCAGAAGGGGACAGAATAGCAATCAGCCCCAGCATTTT. Translating it yields CASRRGQNSNQPQHF.

The chain joins TRBV5-1 to TRBJ2-7; TRBD1 is a possible D gene (5 bases). The V gene lost 5 bases and the J gene lost 2 bases, with 14 bases spanning the gap. The CDR3 spans 14 residues. CDR1 and CDR2 (germline): SGHRS, YFSETQ. The CDR3 reads CASSYDRTAYEQYF. CDR3 nucleotide sequence: TGCGCCAGCAGTTATGACAGAACGGCCTACGAGCAGTACTTC.

This sequence joins TRBV5-8 and TRBJ1-5; D is unresolved. The CDR3 sequence is 13 residues long. The germline CDR1 and CDR2 sequences are SGHTS and YDEGEE. Deletions cut 2 bases from V and 4 bases from J, with 7 bases between. The CDR3 here is CASSFSMNQPQHF. As DNA, the CDR3 is TGTGCCAGCAGCTTCTCGATGAATCAGCCCCAGCATTTT.

The CDR3 DNA reads as TGTGCCATCAGTGAGACAACCTACGAGCAGTACTTC. Translating gives CAISETTYEQYF. The V gene is TRBV10-3, the J gene TRBJ2-7; D is ambiguous. The CDR3 extends over 12 amino acids. The germline CDR1 and CDR2 sequences are ENHRY and SYGVKD. V was pared by 2 bases and J by 2 bases, with 4 bases between.

The chain joins TRBV9 to TRBJ2-3, with 7 bases matching TRBD1. V was pared by 1 base and J by 8 bases, with 4 bases of the junction left unmatched. This CDR3 comprises 13 residues. Germline V CDR1 and CDR2: SGDLS, YYNGEE. The CDR3 region has the DNA TGTGCCAGCAGCGTACTTCCAGGGGGTACGCAGTATTTT. Its translation: CASSVLPGGTQYF.

This clone was picked up a small number of times. The chain combines TRBV2 with TRBJ1-5, with a possible D match to TRBD1 (6 bases). The V and J ends lost 5 bases and 3 bases respectively, with 20 bases between them. The germline V gene encodes CDR1 SNHLY and CDR2 FYNNEI. The CDR3 is made up of 17 amino acids. CDR3 nucleotides: TGTGCCAGCAGTATGAGGGGAATGGGGGCGGACAATCAGCCCCAGCATTTT. Translating gives CASSMRGMGADNQPQHF.

The rearrangement uses TRBV27 and TRBJ1-1; D is unclear. With 5 bases removed from V and 1 base from J, the gap between germline ends came to 14 bases. CDR3 length: 15 residues. Germline V CDR1 and CDR2: MNHEY, SMNVEV (reference sequence). CDR3 sequence: CASSLNPLRNTEAFF. In DNA, the CDR3 is TGTGCCAGCAGTCTCAATCCCCTCAGGAACACTGAAGCTTTCTTT.

The rearrangement joins TRBV9 to TRBJ2-1; the match to TRBD2 covers 9 bases. Germline trimming cut 4 bases from V and 0 bases from J; bases unmatched to any gene: 5. Germline values: CDR1 SGDLS, CDR2 YYNGEE. The CDR3 loop spans 16 amino acids. The CDR3 here is CASSLSGGSSYNEQFF. The DNA for the CDR3 is TGTGCCAGCAGCCTGAGCGGGGGGAGCTCCTACAATGAGCAGTTCTTC.

This sequence joins TRBV7-9 and TRBJ2-1; 8 bases agree with TRBD1. Germline V CDR1 and CDR2: SEHNR, FQNEAQ (reference sequence). This CDR3 is 14 amino acids long. The junction had 5 bases not matched to a gene; V was cut back by 1 base and J by 9 bases. CDR3 region: CASSLEGQGSEQFF. The CDR3 DNA sequence: TGTGCCAGCAGCTTAGAAGGACAGGGAAGTGAGCAGTTCTTC.

CDR3 sequence (DNA): TGTGCCAGCAGCACCTCCGGGGATGAGCAGTTCTTC. This encodes CASSTSGDEQFF. The rearrangement links TRBV6-5 to TRBJ2-1; D perhaps matches TRBD2 (5 bases). This CDR3 comprises 12 residues. Trimming cost V 6 bases and J 8 bases, with 11 bases left between them. The V gene's germline CDR1 is MNHEY and CDR2 SVGAGI.

The V call is TRBV27, the J call TRBJ2-5; perhaps TRBD1 as D (5 bases). Trimming took off 3 bases at V and 2 bases at J, with 19 bases between the two ends. CDR1 and CDR2 (germline): MNHEY, SMNVEV (reference sequence). The CDR3 length is 17 residues. The CDR3 spells CASSFTNERQTQETQYF. CDR3 nucleotide sequence: TGTGCCAGCAGTTTCACCAATGAGCGACAGACTCAAGAGACCCAGTACTTC.

The V gene is TRBV6-5, the J gene TRBJ1-1; D gene uncertain. Germline-derived CDR1 and CDR2 are MNHEY and SVGAGI. The CDR3 totals 14 residues. V was trimmed by 6 bases and J by 6 bases, leaving 17 bases between them. The CDR3 region has the DNA TGTGCCAGCAGGACTAGCCATGCCAGCTCTGAAGCTTTCTTT. Translated: CASRTSHASSEAFF.

The chain recombines TRBV29-1 with TRBJ1-1; D gene ambiguous. The germline CDR1 and CDR2 sequences are SQVTM and ANQGSEA. V was cut by 4 bases and J by 0 bases, with 9 bases left in between. The CDR3 length is 13 residues. The CDR3 spells CSVVARLNTEAFF. In nucleotides, the CDR3 is TGCAGCGTTGTCGCGCGGTTGAACACTGAAGCTTTCTTT.

The V and J genes are TRBV5-4 and TRBJ1-2, with D uncertain. The CDR3 is 13 residues long. Per the germline V gene, CDR1 is SGHNT and CDR2 is YYREEE (reference sequence). Trimming shortened V by 4 bases and J by 5 bases, and 12 bases separated the two germline ends. CDR3 loop: CASSADGLYGYTF. The CDR3 region has the DNA TGTGCCAGCAGCGCGGACGGATTGTATGGCTACACCTTC.

V is TRBV19 and J is TRBJ2-2; D remains ambiguous. Per germline, CDR1 LNHDA and CDR2 SQIVND (reference sequence). V shed 3 bases and J shed 7 bases, with 12 bases lying between them. This CDR3 comprises 14 residues. The CDR3 coding sequence is TGTGCCAGTAGTATTGACGGGTCCAGCGGGGAGCTGTTTTTT. Amino acids: CASSIDGSSGELFF. Full variable domain (remainder filled in from reference TRBV19 and TRBJ2-2): DGGITQSPKYLFRKEGQNVTLSCEQNLNHDAMYWYRQDPGQGLRLIYYSQIVNDFQKGDIAEGYSVSREKKESFPLTVTSAQKNPTAFYLCASSIDGSSGELFFGEGSRLTVL.

The chain employs TRBV27 and TRBJ1-2; no clear D. The CDR3 sequence is 13 residues long. The V end lost 4 bases, the J end lost 2 bases, and 8 bases lay between the germline ends. Germline values: CDR1 MNHEY, CDR2 SMNVEV (reference sequence). CDR3 amino acids: CASSSTRNYGYTF. Here the CDR3 DNA reads TGTGCCAGCAGTTCAACCAGAAACTATGGCTACACCTTC.

In this sample, this clone turned up a few times. The rearrangement links TRBV27 to TRBJ2-7, with a weak D call TRBD1 (6 bases). Trimming took off 10 bases at V and 6 bases at J, with 16 bases between the two ends. CDR3 length: 12 amino acids. Germline V CDR1 and CDR2: MNHEY, SMNVEV (reference sequence). The CDR3 bases are TGTGCCACCCGAACGACAGGCAGCGAGCAGTACTTC. This codes for CATRTTGSEQYF.

This CDR3 is CASSVGWDTYGYTF. DNA for the CDR3: TGTGCCAGCAGCGTAGGCTGGGACACGTATGGCTACACCTTC. The V and J genes are TRBV9 and TRBJ1-2, with D tentatively TRBD1 (6 bases). This CDR3 is 14 amino acids long. V lost 0 bases, J lost 5 bases, and 11 bases lay in between. Germline V gene lookup returns CDR1 SGDLS and CDR2 YYNGEE.

This chain joins TRBV10-3 and TRBJ2-7; D remains unclear. Trimming pared 3 bases from V and 2 bases from J, leaving 5 bases between. Germline-derived CDR1 and CDR2 are ENHRY and SYGVKD. This CDR3 has 12 amino acids. The DNA of the CDR3 is TGTGCCATCAGTGACTCAGCCTACGAGCAGTACTTC. The encoded protein is CAISDSAYEQYF.

V is TRBV10-3 and J is TRBJ2-1; 11 nucleotides match TRBD2. The germline V gene encodes CDR1 ENHRY and CDR2 SYGVKD. The CDR3 loop spans 15 amino acids. V trimming: 9 bases; J trimming: 2 bases; junction bases outside the gene matches: 6. The CDR3 loop reads CAIATTSGAYNEQFF. The CDR3 DNA follows: TGTGCCATAGCGACGACTAGCGGGGCCTACAATGAGCAGTTCTTC.

This clone has more than one count but fewer than ten. The chain carries TRBV10-3 and TRBJ1-5; D remains unclear. The germline gives CDR1 ENHRY, CDR2 SYGVKD. This CDR3 contains 13 residues. V was trimmed by 6 bases and J by 3 bases, leaving 9 bases between them. The DNA of the CDR3 is TGTGCCATCAGGCAGGCGGTCAATCAGCCCCAGCATTTT. Its translation is CAIRQAVNQPQHF.

The chain uses TRBV9 and TRBJ1-1; D ambiguous. The V end lost 1 base, the J end lost 4 bases, and 14 bases lay between the germline ends. The CDR3 is made up of 15 amino acids. Germline CDR1 SGDLS, CDR2 YYNGEE. The CDR3 DNA sequence: TGTGCCAGCAGCGTACTTGATTTATCGGGCACTGAAGCTTTCTTT. Translation gives CASSVLDLSGTEAFF.

CDR3 in DNA: TGTGCCAGCTCCAGCGGGGTCGGCGAGCAGTACTTC. This gives the protein CASSSGVGEQYF. V gene TRBV2 combines with J gene TRBJ2-7, with TRBD2 matching over 7 bases. This CDR3 region has 12 residues. The V segment lost 8 bases and the J segment 6 bases; nucleotides outside the gene matches: 7. Per germline, CDR1 SNHLY and CDR2 FYNNEI.